Listed here is a single TCR beta chain. Its antigen is as yet unknown. The V gene's germline CDR1 is SGHAT and CDR2 FQNNGV. This CDR3 has 15 residues. The V and J ends lost 5 bases and 3 bases, in that order; junction bases with no gene match: 7. The data belong to a study of multiple sclerosis patients with progressive multifocal leukoencephalopathy. Study conclusions and caveats: Less diverse TRB repertoires were suggested in most PML patients. Clones expanded at PML were already present before and during natalizumab.

The protocol was immunoSEQ multiplex PCR, while the TCRdb copy is restricted to in-frame clones and leaves out a portion. In the table there are roughly 31,000 clones, 70% to 90% of which are singletons. Time point defined: before natalizumab initiation. T0 refers to blood drawn before natalizumab was first infused. The rearrangement links TRBV11-2 to TRBJ1-5; TRBD1 agrees at 7 bases. This sequence originates from a human donor with multiple sclerosis. What was sequenced was PBMCs. The CDR3 region has the DNA TGTGCCAGCAGCCCCGGGACAGCCAACAATCAGCCCCAGCATTTT. Translating gives CASSPGTANNQPQHF. The whole variable domain, filled in from reference TRBV11-2 and TRBJ1-5, reads EAGVAQSPRYKIIEKRQSVAFWCNPISGHATLYWYQQILGQGPKLLIQFQNNGVVDDSQLPKDRFSAERLKGVDSTLKIQPAKLEDSAVYLCASSPGTANNQPQHFGDGTRLSIL.